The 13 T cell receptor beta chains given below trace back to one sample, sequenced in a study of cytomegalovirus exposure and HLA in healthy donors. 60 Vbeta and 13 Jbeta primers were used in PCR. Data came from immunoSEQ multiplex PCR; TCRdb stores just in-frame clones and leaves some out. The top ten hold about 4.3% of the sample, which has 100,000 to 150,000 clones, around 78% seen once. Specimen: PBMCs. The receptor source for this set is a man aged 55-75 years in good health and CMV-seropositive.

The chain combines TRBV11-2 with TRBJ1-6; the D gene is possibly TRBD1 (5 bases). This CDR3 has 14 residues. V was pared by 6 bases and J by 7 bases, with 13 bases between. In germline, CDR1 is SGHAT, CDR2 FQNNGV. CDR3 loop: CASRRPGENSPLHF. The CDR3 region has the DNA TGTGCCAGCAGGCGCCCGGGGGAGAATTCACCCCTCCACTTT.

The CDR3 region has the DNA TGTGCCAGCAGCCAAGCCGGACAGGGGTACTATGGCTACACCTTC. This sequence encodes CASSQAGQGYYGYTF. V is TRBV16 and J is TRBJ1-2; TRBD1 agrees at 9 bases. The trim removed 2 bases at V and 3 bases at J, leaving 4 bases unmatched. The CDR3 extends over 15 amino acids. Germline values: CDR1 KGHSY, CDR2 FQNENV.

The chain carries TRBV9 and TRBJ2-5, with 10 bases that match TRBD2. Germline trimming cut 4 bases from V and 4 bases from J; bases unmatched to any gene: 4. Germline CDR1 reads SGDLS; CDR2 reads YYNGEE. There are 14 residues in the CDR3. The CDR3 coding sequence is TGTGCCAGCAGCAGAAGCGGGGGGGTAGAGACCCAGTACTTC. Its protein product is CASSRSGGVETQYF.

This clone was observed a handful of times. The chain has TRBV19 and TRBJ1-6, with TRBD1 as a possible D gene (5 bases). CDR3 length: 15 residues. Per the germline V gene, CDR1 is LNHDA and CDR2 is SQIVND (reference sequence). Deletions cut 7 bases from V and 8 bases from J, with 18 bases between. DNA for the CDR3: TGTGCCAGTACCGAATTGTCCGCCAGGGATTCACCCCTCCACTTT. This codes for CASTELSARDSPLHF.

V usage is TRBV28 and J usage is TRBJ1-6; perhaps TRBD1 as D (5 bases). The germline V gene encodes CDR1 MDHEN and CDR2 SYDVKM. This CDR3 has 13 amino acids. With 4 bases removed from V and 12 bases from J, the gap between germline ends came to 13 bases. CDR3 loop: CASSSREGLPLHF. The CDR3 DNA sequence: TGTGCCAGCAGTTCAAGGGAGGGGTTACCCCTCCACTTT.

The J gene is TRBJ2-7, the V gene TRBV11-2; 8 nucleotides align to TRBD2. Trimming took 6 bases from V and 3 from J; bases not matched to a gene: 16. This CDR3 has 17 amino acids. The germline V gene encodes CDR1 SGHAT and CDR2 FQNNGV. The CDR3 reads CASSSPAAGVVDYEQYF. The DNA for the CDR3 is TGTGCCAGCAGTTCCCCCGCAGCGGGGGTAGTGGACTACGAGCAGTACTTC.

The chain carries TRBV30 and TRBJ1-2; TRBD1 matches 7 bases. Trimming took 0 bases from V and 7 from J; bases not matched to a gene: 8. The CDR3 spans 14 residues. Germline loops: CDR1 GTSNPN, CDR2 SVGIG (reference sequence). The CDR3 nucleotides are TGTGCCTGGAGTGTAGTTAGTCAGGGGGGTGGCTACACCTTC. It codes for CAWSVVSQGGGYTF.

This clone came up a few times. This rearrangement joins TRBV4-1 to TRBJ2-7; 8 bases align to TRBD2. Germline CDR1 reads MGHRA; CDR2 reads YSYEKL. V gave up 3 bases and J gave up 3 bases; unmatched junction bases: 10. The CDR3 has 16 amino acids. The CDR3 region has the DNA TGCGCCAGCAGCCACCTCGGACTAGCAGCCAACTACGAGCAGTACTTC. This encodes CASSHLGLAANYEQYF.

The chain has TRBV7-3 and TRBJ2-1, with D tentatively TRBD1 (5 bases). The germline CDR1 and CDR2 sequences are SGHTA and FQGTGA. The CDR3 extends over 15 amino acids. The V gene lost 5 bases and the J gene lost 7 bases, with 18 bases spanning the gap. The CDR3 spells CASSLGQGIRNEQFF. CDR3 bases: TGTGCCAGCAGCCTTGGGCAGGGTATTAGGAATGAGCAGTTCTTC. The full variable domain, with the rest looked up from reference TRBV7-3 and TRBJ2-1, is GAGVSQTPSNKVTEKGKYVELRCDPISGHTALYWYRQSLGQGPEFLIYFQGTGAADDSGLPNDRFFAVRPEGSVSTLKIQRTERGDSAVYLCASSLGQGIRNEQFFGPGTRLTVL.

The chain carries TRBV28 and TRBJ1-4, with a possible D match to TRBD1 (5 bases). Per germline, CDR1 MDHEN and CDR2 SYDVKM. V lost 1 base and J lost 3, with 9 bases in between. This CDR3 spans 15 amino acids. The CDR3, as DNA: TGTGCCAGCAGTTTATTGCAGGGTGCTAATGAAAAACTGTTTTTT. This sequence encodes CASSLLQGANEKLFF.

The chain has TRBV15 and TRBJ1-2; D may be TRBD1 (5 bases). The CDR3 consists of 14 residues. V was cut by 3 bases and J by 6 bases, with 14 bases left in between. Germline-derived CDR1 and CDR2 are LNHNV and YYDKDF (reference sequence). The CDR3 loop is CATSRGLGRDGYTF. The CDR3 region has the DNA TGTGCCACCAGCAGGGGTTTGGGCAGGGATGGCTACACCTTC.

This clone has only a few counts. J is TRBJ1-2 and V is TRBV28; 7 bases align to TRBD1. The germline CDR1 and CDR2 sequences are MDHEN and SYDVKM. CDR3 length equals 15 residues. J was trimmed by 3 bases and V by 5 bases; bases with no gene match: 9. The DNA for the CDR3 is TGTGCCAGCAGTGGAACAGGGGTGGGGGACTATGGCTACACCTTC. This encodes CASSGTGVGDYGYTF.

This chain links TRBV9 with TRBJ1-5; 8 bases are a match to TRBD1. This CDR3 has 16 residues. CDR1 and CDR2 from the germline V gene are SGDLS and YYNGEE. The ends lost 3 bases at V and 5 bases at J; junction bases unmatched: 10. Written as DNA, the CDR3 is TGTGCCAGCAGCGGCGGACAGGGCGAGCGATATCAGCCCCAGCATTTT. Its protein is CASSGGQGERYQPQHF.